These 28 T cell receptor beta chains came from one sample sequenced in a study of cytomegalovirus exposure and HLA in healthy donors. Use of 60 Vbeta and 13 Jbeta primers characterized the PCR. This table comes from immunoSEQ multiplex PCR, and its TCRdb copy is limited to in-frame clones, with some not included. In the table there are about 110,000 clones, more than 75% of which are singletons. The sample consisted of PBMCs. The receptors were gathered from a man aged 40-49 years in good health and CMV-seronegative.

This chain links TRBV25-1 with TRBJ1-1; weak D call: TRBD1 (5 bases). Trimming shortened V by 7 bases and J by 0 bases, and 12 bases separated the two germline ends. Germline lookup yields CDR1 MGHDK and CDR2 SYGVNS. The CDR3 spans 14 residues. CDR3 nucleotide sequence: TGTGCCAGCACGCGGGACGGAGTGAACACTGAAGCTTTCTTT. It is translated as CASTRDGVNTEAFF.

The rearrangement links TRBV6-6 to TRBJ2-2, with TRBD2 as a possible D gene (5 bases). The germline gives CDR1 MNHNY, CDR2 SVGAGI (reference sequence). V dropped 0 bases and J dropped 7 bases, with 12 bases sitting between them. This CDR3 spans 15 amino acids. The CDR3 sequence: CASSYSTQRNGELFF. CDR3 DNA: TGTGCCAGCAGTTACTCGACACAGCGGAACGGGGAGCTGTTTTTT.

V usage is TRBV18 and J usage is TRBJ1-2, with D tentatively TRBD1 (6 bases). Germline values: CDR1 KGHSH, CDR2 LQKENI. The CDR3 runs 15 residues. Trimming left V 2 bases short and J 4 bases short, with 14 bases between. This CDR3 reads CASSPYGQIPYGYTF. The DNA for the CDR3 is TGTGCCAGCTCACCATATGGACAGATCCCCTATGGCTACACCTTC.

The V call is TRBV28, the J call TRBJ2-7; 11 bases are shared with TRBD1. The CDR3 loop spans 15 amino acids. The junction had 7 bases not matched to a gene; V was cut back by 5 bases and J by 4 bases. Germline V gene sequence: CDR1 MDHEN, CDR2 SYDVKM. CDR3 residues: CASSRPGQGVYEQYF. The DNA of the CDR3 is TGTGCCAGCAGTCGACCGGGACAGGGGGTATACGAGCAGTACTTC.

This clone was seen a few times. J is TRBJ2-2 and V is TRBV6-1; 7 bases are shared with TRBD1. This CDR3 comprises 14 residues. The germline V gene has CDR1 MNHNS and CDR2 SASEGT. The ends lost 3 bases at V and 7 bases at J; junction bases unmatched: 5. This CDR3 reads CASSEGQLVGELFF. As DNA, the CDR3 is TGTGCCAGCAGTGAGGGACAGCTCGTCGGGGAGCTGTTTTTT.

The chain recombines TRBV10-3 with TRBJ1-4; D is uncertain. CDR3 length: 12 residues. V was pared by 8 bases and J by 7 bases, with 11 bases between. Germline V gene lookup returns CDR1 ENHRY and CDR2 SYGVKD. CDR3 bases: TGTGCCATCGCGGCACCGGGTGAAAAACTGTTTTTT. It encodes CAIAAPGEKLFF.

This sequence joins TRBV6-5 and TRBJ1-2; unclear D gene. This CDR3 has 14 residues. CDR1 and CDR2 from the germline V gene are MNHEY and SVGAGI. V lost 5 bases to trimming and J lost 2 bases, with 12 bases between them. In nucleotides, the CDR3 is TGTGCCAGCAGTGTGGACGGGAGCAACTATGGCTACACCTTC. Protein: CASSVDGSNYGYTF.

The CDR3 loop reads CASRETPAVSNSPLHF. DNA for the CDR3: TGCGCCAGCAGGGAGACCCCAGCTGTATCCAATTCACCCCTCCACTTT. The V and J genes are TRBV5-1 and TRBJ1-6; no reliable D call. CDR3 length: 16 residues. Germline V gene data show CDR1 as SGHRS and CDR2 as YFSETQ. Between the trimmed V and J ends, which lost 5 bases and 7 bases, there was a span of 19 bases.

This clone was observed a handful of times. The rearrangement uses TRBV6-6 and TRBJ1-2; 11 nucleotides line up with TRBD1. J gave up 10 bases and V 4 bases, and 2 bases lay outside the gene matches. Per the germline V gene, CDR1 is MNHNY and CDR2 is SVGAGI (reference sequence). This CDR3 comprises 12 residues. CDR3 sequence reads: CASSWDRGYYTF. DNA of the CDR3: TGTGCCAGCAGTTGGGACAGGGGGTACTACACCTTC.

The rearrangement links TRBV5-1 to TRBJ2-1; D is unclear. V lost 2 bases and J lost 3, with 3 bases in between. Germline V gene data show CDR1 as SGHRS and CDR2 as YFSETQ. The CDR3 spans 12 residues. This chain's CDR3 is CASSFNYNEQFF. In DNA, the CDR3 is TGCGCCAGCAGCTTTAACTACAATGAGCAGTTCTTC. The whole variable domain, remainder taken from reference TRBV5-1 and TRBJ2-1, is KAGVTQTPRYLIKTRGQQVTLSCSPISGHRSVSWYQQTPGQGLQFLFEYFSETQRNKGNFPGRFSGRQFSNSRSEMNVSTLELGDSALYLCASSFNYNEQFFGPGTRLTVL.

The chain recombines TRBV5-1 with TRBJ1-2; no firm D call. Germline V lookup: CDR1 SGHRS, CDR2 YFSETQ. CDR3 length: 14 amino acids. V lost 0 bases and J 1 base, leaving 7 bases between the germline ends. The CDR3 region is CASSLDESNYGYTF. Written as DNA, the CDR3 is TGCGCCAGCAGCTTGGATGAGAGTAACTATGGCTACACCTTC.

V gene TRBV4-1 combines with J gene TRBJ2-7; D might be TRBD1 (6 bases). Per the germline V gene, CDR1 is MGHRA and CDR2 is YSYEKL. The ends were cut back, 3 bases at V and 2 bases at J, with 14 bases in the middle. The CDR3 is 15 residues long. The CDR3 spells CASSHPGVSTYEQYF. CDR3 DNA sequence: TGCGCCAGCAGCCACCCAGGGGTTTCGACCTACGAGCAGTACTTC.

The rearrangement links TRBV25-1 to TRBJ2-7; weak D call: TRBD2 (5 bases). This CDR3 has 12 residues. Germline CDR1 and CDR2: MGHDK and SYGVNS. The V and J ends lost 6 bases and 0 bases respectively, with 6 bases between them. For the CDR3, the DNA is TGTGCCAGCAGCCGGGGCTCCTACGAGCAGTACTTC. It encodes CASSRGSYEQYF.

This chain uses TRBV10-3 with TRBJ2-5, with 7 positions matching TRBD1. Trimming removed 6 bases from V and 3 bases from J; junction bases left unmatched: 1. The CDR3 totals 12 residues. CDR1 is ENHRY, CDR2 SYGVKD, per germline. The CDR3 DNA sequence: TGTGCCATCAGAGGACAGGAAGAGACCCAGTACTTC. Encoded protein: CAIRGQEETQYF.

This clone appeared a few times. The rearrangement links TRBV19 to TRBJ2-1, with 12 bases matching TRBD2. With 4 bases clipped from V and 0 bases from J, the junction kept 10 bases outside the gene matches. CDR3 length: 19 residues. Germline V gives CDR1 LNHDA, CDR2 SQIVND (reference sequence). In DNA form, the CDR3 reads TGTGCCAGTAGTAACAAAGGACTAGCGGGGCTGTCCTCCTACAATGAGCAGTTCTTC. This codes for CASSNKGLAGLSSYNEQFF.

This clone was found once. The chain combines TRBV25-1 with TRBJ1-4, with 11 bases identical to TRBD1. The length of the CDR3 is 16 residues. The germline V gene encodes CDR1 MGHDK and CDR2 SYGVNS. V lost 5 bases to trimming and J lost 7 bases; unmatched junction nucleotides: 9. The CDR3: CASSPRTGGAGEKLFF. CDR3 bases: TGTGCCAGCAGTCCACGGACAGGGGGCGCGGGTGAAAAACTGTTTTTT.

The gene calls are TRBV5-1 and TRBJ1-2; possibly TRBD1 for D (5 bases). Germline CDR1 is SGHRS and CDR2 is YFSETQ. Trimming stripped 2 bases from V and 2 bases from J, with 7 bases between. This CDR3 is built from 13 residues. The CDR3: CASSLDRNYGYTF. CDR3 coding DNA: TGCGCCAGCAGCTTAGACAGAAACTATGGCTACACCTTC.

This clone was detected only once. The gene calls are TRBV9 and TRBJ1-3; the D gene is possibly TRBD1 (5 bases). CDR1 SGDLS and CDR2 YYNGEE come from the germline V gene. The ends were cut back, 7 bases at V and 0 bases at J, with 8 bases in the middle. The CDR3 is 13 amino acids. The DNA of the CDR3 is TGTGCCAGCGGGGCAGGCTCTGGAAACACCATATATTTT. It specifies CASGAGSGNTIYF. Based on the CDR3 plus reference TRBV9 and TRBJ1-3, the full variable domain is DSGVTQTPKHLITATGQRVTLRCSPRSGDLSVYWYQQSLDQGLQFLIQYYNGEERAKGNILERFSAQQFPDLHSELNLSSLELGDSALYFCASGAGSGNTIYFGEGSWLTVV.

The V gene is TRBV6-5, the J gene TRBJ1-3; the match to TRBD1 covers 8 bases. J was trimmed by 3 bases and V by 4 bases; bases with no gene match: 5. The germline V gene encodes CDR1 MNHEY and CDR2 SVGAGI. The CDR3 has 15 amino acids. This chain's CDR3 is CASSSQGANGNTIYF. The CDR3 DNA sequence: TGTGCCAGCAGTTCTCAGGGGGCGAATGGAAACACCATATATTTT.

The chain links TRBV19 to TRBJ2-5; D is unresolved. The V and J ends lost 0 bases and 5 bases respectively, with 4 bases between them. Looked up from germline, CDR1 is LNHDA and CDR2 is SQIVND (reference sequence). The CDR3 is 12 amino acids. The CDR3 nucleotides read TGTGCCAGTAGTATAGACGAGGAGACCCAGTACTTC. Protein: CASSIDEETQYF.

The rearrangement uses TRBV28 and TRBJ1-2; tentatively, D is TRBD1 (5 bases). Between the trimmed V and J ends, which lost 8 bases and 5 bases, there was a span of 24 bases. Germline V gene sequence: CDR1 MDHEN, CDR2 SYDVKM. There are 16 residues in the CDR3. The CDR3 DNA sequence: TGTGCCAGCTCCGACTGGGAGGGAGGGACTCGGTATGGCTACACCTTC. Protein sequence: CASSDWEGGTRYGYTF.

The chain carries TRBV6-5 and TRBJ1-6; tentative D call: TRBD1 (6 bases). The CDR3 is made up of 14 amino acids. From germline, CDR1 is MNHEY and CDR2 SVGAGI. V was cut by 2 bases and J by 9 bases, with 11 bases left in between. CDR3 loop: CASSYTRGSSPLHF. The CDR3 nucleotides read TGTGCCAGCAGTTACACCAGGGGTTCTTCACCCCTCCACTTT.

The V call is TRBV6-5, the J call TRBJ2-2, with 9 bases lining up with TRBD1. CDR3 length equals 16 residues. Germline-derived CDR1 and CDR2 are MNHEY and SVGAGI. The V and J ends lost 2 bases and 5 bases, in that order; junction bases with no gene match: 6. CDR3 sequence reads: CASSYLPGQGTGELFF. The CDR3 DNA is TGTGCCAGCAGTTACCTACCGGGACAGGGAACCGGGGAGCTGTTTTTT.

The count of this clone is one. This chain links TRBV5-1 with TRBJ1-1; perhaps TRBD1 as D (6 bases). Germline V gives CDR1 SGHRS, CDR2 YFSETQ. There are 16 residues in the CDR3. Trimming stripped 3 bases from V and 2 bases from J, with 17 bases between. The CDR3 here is CASSSTATTGNTEAFF. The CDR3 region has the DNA TGCGCCAGCAGCTCCACGGCTACGACAGGCAACACTGAAGCTTTCTTT.

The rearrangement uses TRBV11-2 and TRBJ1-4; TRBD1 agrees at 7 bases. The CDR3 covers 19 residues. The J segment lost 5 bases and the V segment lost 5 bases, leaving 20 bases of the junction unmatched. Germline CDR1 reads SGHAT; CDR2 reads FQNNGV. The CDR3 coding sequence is TGTGCCAGCAGCCCAGTGCTGGTTCGTAGGGACAGCCCGAATGAAAAACTGTTTTTT. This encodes CASSPVLVRRDSPNEKLFF.

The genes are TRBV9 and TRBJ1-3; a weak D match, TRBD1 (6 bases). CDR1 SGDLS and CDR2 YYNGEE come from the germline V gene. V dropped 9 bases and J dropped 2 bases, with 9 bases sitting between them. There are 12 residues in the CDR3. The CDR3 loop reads CATQGPGNTIYF. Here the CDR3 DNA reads TGTGCCACACAGGGACCTGGAAACACCATATATTTT.

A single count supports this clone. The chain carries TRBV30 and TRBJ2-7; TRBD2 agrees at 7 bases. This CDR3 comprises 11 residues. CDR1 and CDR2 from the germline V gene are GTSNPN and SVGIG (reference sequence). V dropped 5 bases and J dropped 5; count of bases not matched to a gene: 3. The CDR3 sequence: CAWERDHEQYF. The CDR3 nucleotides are TGTGCCTGGGAGCGGGACCACGAGCAGTACTTC.

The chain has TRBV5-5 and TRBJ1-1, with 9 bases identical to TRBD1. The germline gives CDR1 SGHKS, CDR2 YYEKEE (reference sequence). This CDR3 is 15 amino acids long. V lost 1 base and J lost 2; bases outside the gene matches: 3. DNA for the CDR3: TGTGCCAGCAGCTTGTTCACAGGGGGCAACACTGAAGCTTTCTTT. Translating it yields CASSLFTGGNTEAFF.